At least ten counts were recorded for the clone carrying this T cell receptor (beta chain). This sample is drawn from a study of regulatory T cells in long-lasting Graves disease. At the level of the study: Antithyroid drugs had been given to newly diagnosed Graves' patients for under 3 months.

V lost 4 bases to trimming and J lost 4 bases; unmatched junction nucleotides: 12. The CDR3 totals 17 residues. Per germline, CDR1 KGHDR and CDR2 SFDVKD. TCR beta libraries were built with iRepertoire HTBI primers and Arm-PCR of CDR3 regions. MiXCR was run by TCRdb on the multiplex PCR reads, yielding one entry per CDR3 protein. This table has 390,000 or so distinct CDR3 sequences, around 11% appearing once. Time point here: newly diagnosed GD, antithyroid drugs for less than 3 months. Making the TCR library involved RNA that had been extracted from PBMCs. These data are also associated with another study on T cells in Graves' hyperthyroidism and ophthalmopathy.

Sequencing was performed on peripheral blood mononuclear cells (PBMCs), taken at new diagnosis, from a patient treated with antithyroid drugs. The chain recombines TRBV24-1 with TRBJ2-1; TRBD2 matches 7 bases. The sequence derives from a woman between 18 and 30 years old with Graves disease. In nucleotides, the CDR3 is TGTGCCACCAGTGACTCGACTGGGGGGGGACTTTACAATGAGCAGTTCTTC. This gives the protein CATSDSTGGGLYNEQFF.